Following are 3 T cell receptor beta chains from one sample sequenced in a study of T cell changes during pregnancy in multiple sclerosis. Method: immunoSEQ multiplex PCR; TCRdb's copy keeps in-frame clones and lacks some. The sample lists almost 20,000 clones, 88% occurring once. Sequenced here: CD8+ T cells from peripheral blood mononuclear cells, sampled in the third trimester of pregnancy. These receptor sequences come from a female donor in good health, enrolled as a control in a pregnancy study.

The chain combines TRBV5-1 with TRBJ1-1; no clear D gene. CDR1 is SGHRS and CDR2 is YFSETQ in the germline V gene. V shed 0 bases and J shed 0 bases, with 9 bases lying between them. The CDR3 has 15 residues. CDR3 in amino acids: CASSLDGPMNTEAFF. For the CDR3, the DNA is TGCGCCAGCAGCTTGGATGGTCCTATGAACACTGAAGCTTTCTTT.

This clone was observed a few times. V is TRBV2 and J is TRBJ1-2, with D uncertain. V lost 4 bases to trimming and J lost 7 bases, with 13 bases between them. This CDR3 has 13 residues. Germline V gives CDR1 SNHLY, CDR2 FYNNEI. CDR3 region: CASSARVWRGYTF. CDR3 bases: TGTGCCAGCAGTGCCCGGGTGTGGCGTGGCTACACCTTC.

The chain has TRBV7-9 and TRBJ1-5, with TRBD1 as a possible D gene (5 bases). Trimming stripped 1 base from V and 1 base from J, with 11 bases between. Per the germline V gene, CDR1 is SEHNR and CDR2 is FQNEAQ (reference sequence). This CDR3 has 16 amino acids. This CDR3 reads CASSLVVRGSNQPQHF. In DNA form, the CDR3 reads TGTGCCAGCAGCTTAGTGGTCCGGGGGAGCAATCAGCCCCAGCATTTT.